This is a list of T cell receptor beta chains from one sample in a study of blood T cells in healthy people across ages. TCRdb processed the 5' RACE reads anew with MiXCR; each CDR3 protein has one entry. The table shows almost 1 million distinct CDR3 sequences, with roughly 51% occurring only once. The sample taken for sequencing was blood. These receptors were taken from a woman aged 55-69 years in good health. Each CDR3 is given with its conserved first and last residue. D genes are given only for firm matches. Some rows mark clone size as missing; the rest say once, few, many or name a class of expanded clone.

clone_size	cdr3_length	v_call	j_call	d_call	cdr3_nt	cdr3_aa
few	14	TRBV7-2	TRBJ2-3	TRBD2	TGTGCCAGCAGTCTCGGGAGGGCCTCAGATACGCAGTATTTT	CASSLGRASDTQYF
-	15	TRBV7-2	TRBJ2-1	TRBD2	TGTGCCAGCGGCACGACTAGCCGTAAGTACAATGAGCAGTTCTTC	CASGTTSRKYNEQFF
-	19	TRBV20-1	TRBJ2-1	TRBD2	TGCAGTGCTAGAGATCGCGGTGTTAGCGGGAGGGCGGTATGCAATGAGCAGTTCTTC	CSARDRGVSGRAVCNEQFF
-	15	TRBV12-3/TRBV12-4	TRBJ2-7	TRBD1	TGTGCCAGCAGCGGACAGGGTCGGGAGTGGTACGAGCAGTACTTC	CASSGQGREWYEQYF
few	14	TRBV18	TRBJ2-7	TRBD1	TGTGCCAGCTCACCACCGACAGGGGGCTACGAGCAGTACTTC	CASSPPTGGYEQYF
-	14	TRBV12-3/TRBV12-4	TRBJ2-7	TRBD2	TGTGCCAGCAGCCGCGCGGGAGAGGTCGATGAGCAGTACTTC	CASSRAGEVDEQYF
-	16	TRBV4-3	TRBJ2-5	TRBD2	TGCGCCAGCAGCCGCCAAGCGGGGGGGAATCAAGAGACCCAGTACTTC	CASSRQAGGNQETQYF
few	10	TRBV20-1	TRBJ2-1	-	TGCAGTGCTAGGTTAGAGAGGCAGTTCTTC	CSARLERQFF
-	18	TRBV12-3/TRBV12-4	TRBJ2-6	-	TGTGCCAGCAGGGGCGTTGGTTGGTGGGCCTCTGGGGCCAACGTCCTGACTTTC	CASRGVGWWASGANVLTF
-	16	TRBV28	TRBJ1-6	-	TGTGCCAGCAGATCCTATCTCGTAGGCAATAATTCACCCCTCCACTTT	CASRSYLVGNNSPLHF
-	14	TRBV4-1	TRBJ1-4	-	TGCGCCAGCAGCCAAGCCAGGGATAATGAAAAACTGTTTTTT	CASSQARDNEKLFF
-	14	TRBV11-2	TRBJ1-2	-	TGTGCCAGCAGACAGGGTTTTGGTAACTATGGCTACACCTTC	CASRQGFGNYGYTF
-	18	TRBV5-1	TRBJ2-3	TRBD2	TGCGCCAGCAGCTTGGGCCTAGCGGACCTCCAGAGTACAGATACGCAGTATTTT	CASSLGLADLQSTDTQYF
few	16	TRBV12-3/TRBV12-4	TRBJ2-3	TRBD2	TGTGCCAGCATTCGGGGACTAGCGGGGAACACGGATACGCAGTATTTT	CASIRGLAGNTDTQYF
-	17	TRBV12-3/TRBV12-4	TRBJ2-3	-	TGTGCCAGCAGTGGACCGGGACAAGGAGCAGGCACAGATACGCAGTATTTT	CASSGPGQGAGTDTQYF
-	15	TRBV20-1	TRBJ2-2	TRBD2	TGCAGTGCTCCTCGACTAGCGGGAGTCCCTGGGGAGCTGTTTTTT	CSAPRLAGVPGELFF
-	16	TRBV28	TRBJ2-3	TRBD2	TGTGCCAGCAGTTTTAGACTAGCGGGAGACACAGATACGCAGTATTTT	CASSFRLAGDTDTQYF
-	15	TRBV4-2	TRBJ2-1	TRBD2	TGTGCCAGCAGGCGAAGCGGGGGTTTCTACAATGAGCAGTTCTTC	CASRRSGGFYNEQFF
-	14	TRBV29-1	TRBJ2-7	-	TGCAGCGTTGGCCCGCAGGGTGACTACAATGAGCAGTACTTC	CSVGPQGDYNEQYF
few	17	TRBV5-1	TRBJ2-5	TRBD2	TGCGCCAGCAGCTTGGAGGGACTAGCGGGAGGCGGGGAGACCCAGTACTTC	CASSLEGLAGGGETQYF
-	13	TRBV11-2	TRBJ2-7	TRBD1	TGTGCCAGTACGGGACAGGGCTTGAACGAGCAGTACTTC	CASTGQGLNEQYF
once	14	TRBV10-1	TRBJ2-7	-	TGCGCCAGCAGTGACCTTGACCACCCCTACGAGCAGTACTTC	CASSDLDHPYEQYF
-	13	TRBV4-2	TRBJ1-1	-	TGTGCCAGCAGCCAAGATTTAAGACCTGAAGCTTTCTTT	CASSQDLRPEAFF
-	16	TRBV18	TRBJ2-1	-	TGTGCCAGCTCACCACCGATGGTTACAGGCTACAATGAGCAGTTCTTC	CASSPPMVTGYNEQFF
many	12	TRBV12-3/TRBV12-4	TRBJ2-7	-	TGTGCCAGCAGCCCCCTAGGGTACGAGCAGTACTTC	CASSPLGYEQYF
many	13	TRBV29-1	TRBJ2-6	-	TGCAGCGTTGGAAAGACTGGGGCCAACGTCCTGACTTTC	CSVGKTGANVLTF
-	13	TRBV7-2	TRBJ2-5	TRBD1	TGTGCCAGCAGCTCACAGGACAGGGTTGAGCAGTACTTC	CASSSQDRVEQYF
-	11	TRBV12-3/TRBV12-4	TRBJ2-5	-	TGTGCCACCTCCTTGGGGGTGACCCAGTACTTC	CATSLGVTQYF
-	14	TRBV7-9	TRBJ2-1	-	TGTGCCAGCAGCTTCCCCGGGACGCGCGGTGAGCAGTTCTTC	CASSFPGTRGEQFF
-	14	TRBV20-1	TRBJ1-2	-	TGCAGTGCTAGAGTGACCAGGGAAAGGAGTGGCTACACCTTC	CSARVTRERSGYTF
-	16	TRBV20-1	TRBJ2-7	TRBD2	TGCAGTGCTAGACCGAGAGCGGGAGTTCCTTGGTACGAGCAGTACTTC	CSARPRAGVPWYEQYF
once	15	TRBV5-1	TRBJ2-5	-	TGCGCCAGCAGCCCGGTAGGCAGCATCCAAGAGACCCAGTACTTC	CASSPVGSIQETQYF
-	17	TRBV29-1	TRBJ2-5	TRBD2	TGCAGCGTTGAAGGTTCCCTCTCTAGCGGGAGTGCTGAGACCCAGTACTTC	CSVEGSLSSGSAETQYF
-	12	TRBV11-2	TRBJ2-1	-	TGTGCCAGCAGCGTAAGGTTTACTGAGCAGTTCTTC	CASSVRFTEQFF
-	12	TRBV10-3	TRBJ2-7	TRBD1	TGTGCCACCGGGACAGATTACAATGAGCAGTACTTC	CATGTDYNEQYF
-	15	TRBV6-5	TRBJ1-2	TRBD1	TGTGCCAGCAGTTATGCCGGGACAGGGGGGGGTGGCTACACCTTC	CASSYAGTGGGGYTF
many	15	TRBV29-1	TRBJ2-3	TRBD2	TGCAGCGTCCGTGGACTAGCGGGAGTCACAGATACGCAGTATTTT	CSVRGLAGVTDTQYF
-	11	TRBV20-1	TRBJ2-5	-	TGCAGTGCTAGGCCCCGGGAGACCCAGTACTTC	CSARPRETQYF
many	14	TRBV20-1	TRBJ2-3	-	TGCAGTGCGCTTGGGAAAGCGGGCACAGATACGCAGTATTTT	CSALGKAGTDTQYF
once	15	TRBV6-6	TRBJ1-2	TRBD1	TGTGCCAACAGTAAGAGGACAGGGGAAAGCTATGGCTACACCTTC	CANSKRTGESYGYTF
few	16	TRBV4-3	TRBJ2-1	-	TGCGCCAGCAGCCAGGGGGCCCTCCGAACCTACAATGAGCAGTTCTTC	CASSQGALRTYNEQFF